The 15 T cell receptor beta chains below were found in one sample sequenced in a study of cytomegalovirus exposure and HLA in healthy donors. The PCR had 60 Vbeta and 13 Jbeta primers. The assay was immunoSEQ multiplex PCR, and TCRdb's table has in-frame clones only and misses some. The sample includes 150,000 to 200,000 clones, approximately 88% of them seen just once. Sample: PBMCs. These receptors all come from a boy younger than 18 in good health and CMV-seronegative.

V gene TRBV6-1 combines with J gene TRBJ2-7, with TRBD2 matching 8 bases. V trimming: 4 bases; J trimming: 5 bases; junction bases outside the gene matches: 13. Germline-derived CDR1 and CDR2 are MNHNS and SASEGT. There are 16 residues in the CDR3. The CDR3 loop reads CASSGAYAGGSHEQYF. The CDR3 DNA reads as TGTGCCAGCAGTGGGGCTTATGCGGGAGGATCCCACGAGCAGTACTTC.

The V call is TRBV5-6, the J call TRBJ2-1; possible D gene TRBD1, 5 bases. Germline loops: CDR1 SGHDT, CDR2 YYEEEE. The CDR3 has 14 amino acids. The V gene lost 4 bases and the J gene lost 2 bases, with 10 bases spanning the gap. CDR3 amino acids: CASSLRETYNEQFF. The CDR3 nucleotides read TGTGCCAGCAGCCTCAGGGAAACCTACAATGAGCAGTTCTTC.

The chain uses TRBV5-6 and TRBJ2-7; D call uncertain. From germline, CDR1 is SGHDT and CDR2 YYEEEE. The CDR3 runs 12 residues. Trimming removed 4 bases at V and 6 bases at J, with 11 bases between. CDR3 coding DNA: TGTGCCAGCAGCCCGAGTGGTCTCGAGCAGTACTTC. This encodes CASSPSGLEQYF.

The chain has TRBV7-9 and TRBJ2-1; 8 nucleotides match TRBD2. V lost 1 base to trimming and J lost 8 bases; unmatched junction nucleotides: 13. Germline V gene data show CDR1 as SEHNR and CDR2 as FQNEAQ (reference sequence). The CDR3 sequence is 17 residues long. CDR3 region: CASSLGALSGSRHEQFF. The CDR3 coding sequence is TGTGCCAGCAGCTTAGGGGCCCTGAGCGGGAGTAGGCATGAGCAGTTCTTC.

This chain uses TRBV19 with TRBJ1-1; D not resolved. This CDR3 comprises 14 residues. Germline CDR1 and CDR2: LNHDA and SQIVND (reference sequence). Deletions cut 7 bases from V and 1 base from J, with 13 bases between. The CDR3 sequence is CASKIEAANTEAFF. The CDR3 DNA reads as TGTGCCAGTAAAATCGAGGCAGCGAACACTGAAGCTTTCTTT.

This sequence joins TRBV5-1 and TRBJ1-1; TRBD1 matches 11 bases. This CDR3 spans 16 amino acids. Trimming cost V 3 bases and J 4 bases; bases outside gene matches: 8. Germline assignment: CDR1 SGHRS and CDR2 YFSETQ. The CDR3 DNA is TGCGCCAGCAGCTCCGGACAGGGGGCCCCGGGCACTGAAGCTTTCTTT. Amino acid sequence: CASSSGQGAPGTEAFF. Variable domain in full (rest from reference TRBV5-1 and TRBJ1-1): KAGVTQTPRYLIKTRGQQVTLSCSPISGHRSVSWYQQTPGQGLQFLFEYFSETQRNKGNFPGRFSGRQFSNSRSEMNVSTLELGDSALYLCASSSGQGAPGTEAFFGQGTRLTVV.

Only a few counts were recorded for this clone. The rearrangement uses TRBV7-3 and TRBJ1-1; D unresolved. There are 13 residues in the CDR3. The ends were cut back, 8 bases at V and 0 bases at J, with 10 bases in the middle. Germline V gene lookup returns CDR1 SGHTA and CDR2 FQGTGA. In DNA form, the CDR3 reads TGTGCCAGCCGCAAAGCGGTGAACACTGAAGCTTTCTTT. This codes for CASRKAVNTEAFF.

The chain is built from TRBV30 and TRBJ2-5; D not certain. Trimming took off 2 bases at V and 4 bases at J, with 8 bases between the two ends. Looked up from germline, CDR1 is GTSNPN and CDR2 is SVGIG (reference sequence). The CDR3 contains 12 residues. The CDR3 DNA reads TGTGCCTGGAGTCCCTTTCGAGAGACCCAGTACTTC. Translation gives CAWSPFRETQYF.

The chain carries TRBV30 and TRBJ2-7; the D is unclear. The germline V and J ends were trimmed by 5 bases and 6 bases, with 11 bases remaining between them. The germline V gene has CDR1 GTSNPN and CDR2 SVGIG (reference sequence). The CDR3 has 11 amino acids. This CDR3 is CAWDAVGEQYF. CDR3 nucleotides: TGTGCCTGGGACGCGGTCGGCGAGCAGTACTTC.

The rearrangement joins TRBV6-5 to TRBJ2-1, with TRBD2 identical over 9 bases. The CDR3 covers 15 residues. J lost 9 bases, V lost 0 bases, and 6 bases had no gene match. Germline-derived CDR1 and CDR2 are MNHEY and SVGAGI. The CDR3 region is CASSYSGGRAFEQFF. The CDR3 nucleotides read TGTGCCAGCAGTTACTCGGGCGGGAGGGCCTTTGAGCAGTTCTTC.

The chain has TRBV10-3 and TRBJ2-2; 7 bases line up with TRBD1. The CDR3 sequence is 17 residues long. Germline V lookup: CDR1 ENHRY, CDR2 SYGVKD. Losses at the gene ends were 0 bases for V and 4 bases for J; bases not matched to a gene: 8. The CDR3 bases are TGTGCCATCAGTGAGTCTAGGATGGGGACAGCCACCGGGGAGCTGTTTTTT. Translating gives CAISESRMGTATGELFF.

The chain employs TRBV29-1 and TRBJ2-7, with a possible D match to TRBD1 (5 bases). Germline values: CDR1 SQVTM, CDR2 ANQGSEA. Trimming left V 4 bases short and J 2 bases short, with 12 bases between. CDR3 size: 13 residues. The chain's CDR3 is CSVGGDSPYEQYF. CDR3 coding DNA: TGCAGCGTTGGGGGCGACAGTCCCTACGAGCAGTACTTC.

The V and J genes are TRBV2 and TRBJ1-1, with a tentative D call TRBD1 (5 bases). CDR1 and CDR2 (germline): SNHLY, FYNNEI. This CDR3 has 14 residues. V lost 8 bases, J lost 4 bases, and 17 bases lay in between. CDR3: CASRTPGGATEAFF. DNA for the CDR3: TGTGCCAGCCGGACCCCGGGGGGAGCCACTGAAGCTTTCTTT.

The J gene is TRBJ1-4, the V gene TRBV29-1, with D unclear. The germline CDR1 and CDR2 sequences are SQVTM and ANQGSEA. Trimming removed 0 bases from V and 4 bases from J, with 6 bases in between. The CDR3 runs 13 residues. Here the CDR3 DNA reads TGCAGCGTTGAAGATGGCGGTAATGAAAAACTGTTTTTT. It yields the protein CSVEDGGNEKLFF.

The rearrangement uses TRBV2 and TRBJ2-3; D is possibly TRBD1 (5 bases). The CDR3 loop spans 15 amino acids. V lost 2 bases to trimming and J lost 6 bases, with 15 bases between them. Germline V gene data show CDR1 as SNHLY and CDR2 as FYNNEI. In DNA form, the CDR3 reads TGTGCCAGCAGTGAATGGGTGGCAGGGCGGGATACGCAGTATTTT. Its translation: CASSEWVAGRDTQYF. Supplemented by reference TRBV2 and TRBJ2-3, the full variable domain reads EPEVTQTPSHQVTQMGQEVILRCVPISNHLYFYWYRQILGQKVEFLVSFYNNEISEKSEIFDDQFSVERPDGSNFTLKIRSTKLEDSAMYFCASSEWVAGRDTQYFGPGTRLTVL.